This TCR beta chain is drawn from a study of blood T cell repertoires in COVID-19 (TCRdb year 2020). With respect to the entire study: Collaborator samples came from the United States, Italy and Spain and covered acute and convalescent phases of COVID-19. The prospective study material was composed of cDNA or gDNA derived from T cells, B-cell-depleted T cells, or PBMCs. Subjects who had been exposed to COVID-19, were actively infected with it, or had recovered from it provided the deeply sampled blood TCRbeta repertoires that made up the dataset. The repertoires were made available in a free public database intended to serve as a resource for research on the immune response to SARS-CoV-2. The samples were drawn from the first 160 participants of the ongoing ImmuneRACE study and from under 1,500 subjects provided by 6 global collaborators. A de-identified subject ID, COVID-19 status, age in years and sex were almost always included in the sample metadata. HLA class I and class II types, where available, came from metadata supplied by the sample provider rather than from assay-based typing.

What the work shows at the level of the full study, not this receptor alone: How much clinical and demographic metadata was included differed by source and by participant, and the metadata was provided uncurated.

As encoded in the germline V gene, CDR1 is ENHRY while CDR2 is SYGVKD. From the cysteine up to the phenylalanine, the CDR3 has a length of 14 residues. The entry retains the CDR3 DNA only, 42 bases that are in frame from base 1. The junction carries 18 bases between V and J, which are trimmed by 7 bases and 8 bases respectively. TCRbeta CDR3 regions were amplified from genomic DNA using the immunoSEQ Assay, a bias-controlled multiplex PCR. In the paper's pipeline: Within the assay, amplification of reference gene primers was used to estimate how many nucleated cells each sample contained. To quantify the absolute abundance of each unique TCRbeta CDR3 rearrangement, sequence reads were collapsed and filtered. For each sample, productive Simpson clonality was calculated by taking the square root of Simpson's diversity index across productive rearrangements. The source is immuneACCESS, and TCRdb retained only in-frame sequences with V and J called. Part of the clones is not carried over; for the studies checked, unresolved V genes explain less than half of this, and the remainder is unexplained. That table supplies the V and J calls and clone size; D and trimming were determined from the DNA. Present in this sample are some 50,000 clones, roughly nine tenths of which were seen just once. The ten largest account for about a tenth of the sample.

Whole blood was collected in K2EDTA tubes by collaborating institutions according to the institutions' own protocols. Collaborator samples were shipped for TCRbeta analysis as frozen whole blood, isolated PBMCs, or DNA extracted from either sample type. Comments on this clone: It lacks a known antigen. No base qualities exist here, and no much larger clone lies one base off it.

The sequence joins TRBV10-3 to TRBJ2-1; possibly the D gene is TRBD2, per 5 matching bases. Source material: peripheral blood. The sequence derives from a human donor in a cohort sampled during active COVID-19. The sequenced DNA: TGTGCCATCAAATCTGGGATGGAGGCCCATGAGCAGTTCTTC. It translates to CAIKSGMEAHEQFF.